This T cell receptor beta chain was obtained from a study of T cell repertoires in cytomegalovirus infection. Overall study: Carrying CMV and the relevant HLA type showed in public TCR beta signatures. Study-level results: The ex vivo response was dominated by HLA-C-restricted CMV-specific TCR beta clonotypes. Of the TCR beta families, the public ones yielded a cumulative frequency that identified carriers of CMV plus the relevant HLA.

This clonotype was seen at least ten times. No antigen is known for it. One entry per CDR3 protein results from TCRdb running MiXCR on the reads. The profile covers about 440,000 distinct CDR3 sequences, with approximately 32% appearing a single time and roughly 13% taken by the ten largest. The germline V gene has CDR1 SGHRS and CDR2 YFSETQ. The CDR3 loop spans 16 amino acids. V was pared by 1 base and J by 8 bases, with 9 bases of the junction left unmatched. The specimen was PBMCs. This TCR derives from a human donor in good health (CMV status not recorded). Some clones in this sample may be carry-over from other donors' samples. The V gene is TRBV5-1, the J gene TRBJ2-1, with TRBD2 matching 10 bases. This CDR3 is CASSLSSGGESYEQFF. The CDR3 DNA reads TGCGCCAGCAGCTTGTCTAGCGGGGGTGAGTCCTATGAGCAGTTCTTC.